These T cell receptor beta chains were read from a single sample in a study of blood T cells in healthy people across ages. TCRdb reanalysed the 5' RACE reads using MiXCR and keeps one entry per CDR3 protein. The repertoire consists of more than 1.4 million distinct CDR3 sequences, with around 42% occurring once and the leading ten covering approximately 7.9%. Sequencing was carried out using blood. The receptors originated from a woman aged 18-30 years in good health. Both conserved end residues are part of each CDR3. D genes are given only for firm matches. Clone size appears in some rows only: once, few, many, or a class for an expanded clone.

j_call	clone_size	d_call	cdr3_length	v_call	cdr3_aa	cdr3_nt
TRBJ2-1	-	-	12	TRBV7-8	CASSLTPMEQFF	TGTGCCAGCAGCTTAACCCCAATGGAGCAGTTCTTC
TRBJ2-1	-	-	15	TRBV9	CASSKSPMLQETQFF	TGTGCCAGCAGCAAAAGCCCAATGCTCCAAGAGACCCAGTTCTTC
TRBJ2-5	-	-	15	TRBV6-2/TRBV6-3	CASSYNGARRETQYF	TGTGCCAGCAGTTACAACGGTGCGAGACGGGAGACCCAGTACTTC
TRBJ1-1	-	-	12	TRBV20-1	CSASLPNTEAFF	TGCAGTGCTTCGCTGCCTAACACTGAAGCTTTCTTT
TRBJ2-2	few	TRBD1	16	TRBV12-5	CASASPGTGETGELFF	TGTGCTAGTGCCTCCCCCGGGACAGGGGAAACCGGGGAGCTGTTTTTT
TRBJ2-3	-	TRBD2	16	TRBV20-1	CSARSGRAESTDTQYF	TGCAGTGCTAGGAGCGGGAGGGCCGAATCCACAGATACGCAGTATTTT
TRBJ2-7	-	TRBD1	16	TRBV27	CASSGASGTAPYEQYF	TGTGCCAGCAGTGGGGCATCCGGGACAGCCCCCTACGAGCAGTACTTC
TRBJ1-1	many	TRBD1	17	TRBV12-3/TRBV12-4	CASSPTGTGGGGTEAFF	TGTGCCAGCAGCCCGACCGGGACAGGGGGCGGAGGTACTGAAGCTTTCTTT
TRBJ1-1	once	-	18	TRBV21-1	CASSKAGRGRSIGSEAFF	TGTGCCAGCAGCAAAGCAGGCAGGGGTCGATCTATTGGATCTGAAGCTTTCTTT
TRBJ2-3	few	-	15	TRBV27	CAEKVLRPEPDTQYF	TGTGCCGAAAAAGTCCTACGCCCGGAGCCAGATACGCAGTATTTT
TRBJ2-2	-	-	14	TRBV7-9	CASSFGGYTGELFF	TGTGCCAGCAGCTTTGGCGGTTACACCGGGGAGCTGTTTTTT
TRBJ1-4	-	TRBD1	15	TRBV5-1	CASSQSSGQGEKLFF	TGCGCCAGCAGCCAGTCTTCCGGACAGGGTGAAAAACTGTTTTTT
TRBJ1-5	-	-	16	TRBV4-1	CASSQTGGRSNQPQHF	TGCGCCAGCAGCCAAACGGGTGGGAGGAGCAATCAGCCCCAGCATTTT
TRBJ2-5	-	TRBD1	14	TRBV4-1	CASSQVGTVGKQYF	TGCGCCAGCAGCCAAGTGGGGACAGTGGGCAAGCAGTACTTC
TRBJ2-7	-	-	16	TRBV4-2	CASSQEKGSSYNEQYF	TGTGCCAGCAGCCAAGAGAAGGGTAGCTCCTACAATGAGCAGTACTTC
TRBJ1-5	few	-	14	TRBV12-3/TRBV12-4	CASRTSSGNQPQHF	TGTGCCAGCAGAACCTCTTCGGGCAATCAGCCCCAGCATTTT
TRBJ1-2	-	-	13	TRBV20-1	CSARDTGSASYTF	TGCAGTGCTAGAGATACAGGGTCTGCGAGCTACACCTTC
TRBJ2-7	few	-	15	TRBV15	CATSTTGTQTYEQYF	TGTGCCACCAGCACAACCGGGACACAGACCTACGAGCAGTACTTC
TRBJ1-5	few	-	14	TRBV12-3/TRBV12-4	CASIQDTGSEPQHF	TGTGCCAGCATACAAGACACGGGGTCGGAGCCCCAGCATTTT
TRBJ2-2	-	-	16	TRBV19	CASSIGSSGNTGELFF	TGTGCCAGTAGTATAGGGAGCTCAGGGAACACCGGGGAGCTGTTTTTT
TRBJ2-3	-	TRBD2	12	TRBV7-9	CASSDGREAQYF	TGTGCCAGCAGCGATGGCCGGGAGGCGCAGTATTTT
TRBJ1-1	-	TRBD1	15	TRBV3-1	CASSRRDRGNTKAFF	TGTGCCAGCAGCCGACGGGACAGGGGGAACACTAAAGCTTTCTTT
TRBJ2-1	-	-	13	TRBV27	CASSPPGPGVSFF	TGTGCCAGCAGTCCCCCGGGACCAGGGGTTTCGTTCTTC